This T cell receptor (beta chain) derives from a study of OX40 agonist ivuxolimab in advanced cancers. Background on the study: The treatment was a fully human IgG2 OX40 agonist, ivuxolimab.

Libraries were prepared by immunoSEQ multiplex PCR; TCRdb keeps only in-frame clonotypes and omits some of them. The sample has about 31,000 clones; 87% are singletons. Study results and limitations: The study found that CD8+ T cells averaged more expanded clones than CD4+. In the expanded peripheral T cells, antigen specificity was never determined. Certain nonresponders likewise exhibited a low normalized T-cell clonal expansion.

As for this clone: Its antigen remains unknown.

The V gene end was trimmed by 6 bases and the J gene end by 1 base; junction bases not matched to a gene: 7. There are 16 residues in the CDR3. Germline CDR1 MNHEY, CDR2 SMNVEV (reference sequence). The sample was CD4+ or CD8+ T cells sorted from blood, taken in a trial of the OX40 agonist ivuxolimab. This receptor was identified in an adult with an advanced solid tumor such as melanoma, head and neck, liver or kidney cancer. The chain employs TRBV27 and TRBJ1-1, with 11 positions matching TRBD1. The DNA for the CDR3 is TGTGCCAGCAGCCGCGGACAGGGGGCAACGAACACTGAAGCTTTCTTT. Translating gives CASSRGQGATNTEAFF.